The TCR beta chain under discussion was sequenced for a study of blood T cells in healthy people across ages. It was with a sample-barcoded 5' primer and a J-beta primer mix that a second PCR of about 6 to 11 cycles was run. TCRdb processed the 5' RACE reads anew with MiXCR; each CDR3 protein has one entry. The data hold 1.5 million to 2 million distinct CDR3 sequences, with roughly two fifths observed a single time. The ends lost 6 bases at V and 9 bases at J; junction bases unmatched: 12. The CDR3 length is 15 residues. This clonotype was obtained from a human donor in good health. The chain has TRBV12-3 or TRBV12-4 and TRBJ2-1; 9 nucleotides align to TRBD2. The sequenced sample consisted of blood. As DNA, the CDR3 is TGTGCCAGCAGCCCGACTAGCGGAGGGAATTCTGAGCAGTTCTTC. The encoded protein is CASSPTSGGNSEQFF.